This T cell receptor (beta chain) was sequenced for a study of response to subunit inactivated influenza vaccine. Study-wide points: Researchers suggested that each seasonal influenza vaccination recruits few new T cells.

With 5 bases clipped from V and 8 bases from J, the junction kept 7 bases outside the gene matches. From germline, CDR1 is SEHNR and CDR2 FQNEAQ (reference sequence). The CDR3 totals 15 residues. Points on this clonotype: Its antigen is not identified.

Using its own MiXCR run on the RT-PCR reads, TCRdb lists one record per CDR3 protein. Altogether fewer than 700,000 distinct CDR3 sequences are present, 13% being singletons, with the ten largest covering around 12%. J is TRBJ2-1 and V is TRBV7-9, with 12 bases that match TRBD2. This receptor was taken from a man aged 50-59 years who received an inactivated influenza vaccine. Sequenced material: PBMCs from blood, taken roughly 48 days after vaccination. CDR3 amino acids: CASSRTSGVSDEQFF. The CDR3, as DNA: TGTGCCAGCAGCCGGACTAGCGGGGTCTCAGATGAGCAGTTCTTC.